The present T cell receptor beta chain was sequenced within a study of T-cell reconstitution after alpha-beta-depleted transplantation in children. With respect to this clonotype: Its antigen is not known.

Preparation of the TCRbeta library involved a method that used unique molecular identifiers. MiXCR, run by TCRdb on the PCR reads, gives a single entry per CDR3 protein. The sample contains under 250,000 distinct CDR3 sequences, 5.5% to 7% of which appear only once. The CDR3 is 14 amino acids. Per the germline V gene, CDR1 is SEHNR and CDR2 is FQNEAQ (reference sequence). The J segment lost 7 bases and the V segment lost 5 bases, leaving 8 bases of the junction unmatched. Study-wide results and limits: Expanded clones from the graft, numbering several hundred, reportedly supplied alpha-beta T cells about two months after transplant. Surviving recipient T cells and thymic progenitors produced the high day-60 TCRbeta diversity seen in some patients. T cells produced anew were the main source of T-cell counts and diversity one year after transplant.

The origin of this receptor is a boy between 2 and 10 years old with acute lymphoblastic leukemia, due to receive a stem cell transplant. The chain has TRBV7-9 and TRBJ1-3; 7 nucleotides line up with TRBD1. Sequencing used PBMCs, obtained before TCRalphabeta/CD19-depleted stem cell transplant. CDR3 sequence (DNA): TGTGCCAGCAGCGAAGAAGGGGGCAGGAACACCATATATTTT. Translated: CASSEEGGRNTIYF.